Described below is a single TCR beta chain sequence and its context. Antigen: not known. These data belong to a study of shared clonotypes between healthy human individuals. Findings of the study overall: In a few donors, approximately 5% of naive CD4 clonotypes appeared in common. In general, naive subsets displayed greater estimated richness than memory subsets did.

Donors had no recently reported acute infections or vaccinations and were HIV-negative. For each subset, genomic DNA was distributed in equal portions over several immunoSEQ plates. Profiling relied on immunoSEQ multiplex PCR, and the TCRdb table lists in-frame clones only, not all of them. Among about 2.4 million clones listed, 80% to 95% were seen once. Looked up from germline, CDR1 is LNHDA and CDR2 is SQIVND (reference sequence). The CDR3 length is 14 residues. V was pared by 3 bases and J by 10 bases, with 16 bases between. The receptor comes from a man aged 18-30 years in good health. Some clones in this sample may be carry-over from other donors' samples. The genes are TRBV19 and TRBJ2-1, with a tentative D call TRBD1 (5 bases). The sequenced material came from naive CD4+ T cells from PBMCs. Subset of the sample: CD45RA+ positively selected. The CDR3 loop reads CASSMTASPKEQFF. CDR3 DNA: TGTGCCAGTAGTATGACAGCATCTCCTAAGGAGCAGTTCTTC.